What follows describes a single TCR beta chain. The target antigen is unknown. These data belong to a study of T cell clusters in autoimmune cytopenias. Each sample's input was 200 to 250 ng genomic DNA, 38,000 or so genome equivalents. Findings of the study overall: Primary autoimmune cytopenia patients appeared to lack physiological T cell clusters present in healthy donors. Healthy donors had approximately 2.9-fold more exclusive TRB clusters than active autoimmune hepatitis patients. TRB repertoire shifts in secondary cytopenia and chronic lymphocytic leukemia mostly reflected lymphoma, not autoimmunity. Comparing secondary cytopenia with chronic lymphocytic leukemia showed no cluster-lack signature, apparently masked by lymphoma repertoire.

TRB rearrangements were amplified by touch-down multiplex PCR with mixed TRB-A/B primers. TCRdb re-called the multiplex PCR reads and gives one entry per CDR3 protein, without DNA. The sample totals 3,400 or so distinct CDR3 sequences; its top ten clones hold more than 35%. The TCR originated in a human donor with an autoimmune cytopenia or autoimmune hepatitis (not recorded which). The specimen sequenced was peripheral blood.

CDR3: CASKGQGAPLSYGYTF. The chain couples TRBV2 to TRBJ1-2; there is no DNA to check the TCRdb D call of TRBD1. Per the germline V gene, CDR1 is SNHLY and CDR2 is FYNNEI. The CDR3 totals 16 residues.